The TCR beta chain under discussion was sequenced for a study of identical twins. Using its own MiXCR run on the 5' RACE reads, TCRdb lists one record per CDR3 protein. In the table there are hundreds of thousands of distinct CDR3 sequences, around 24% of which are singletons. General study points: Twins showed weaker excess sharing in their beta out-of-frame sequences.

Between the trimmed V and J ends, which lost 6 bases and 7 bases, there was a span of 12 bases. Germline CDR1 is DFQATT and CDR2 is SNEGSKA (reference sequence). The CDR3 contains 12 residues. A remark on this clonotype: The antigen remains unidentified.

The same data also went into a second study, on T cells expressing NK-cell markers. That paper notes: Researchers got TCR beta repertoires out of sorted CD3+CD56+NKG2C+, CD3+CD56+NKG2C- and CD3+CD56-NKG2C+ T cells. Anti-gamma-delta TCR antibody use in several experiments restricted sorting to alpha-beta TCR T cells. NKG2C+ dominant clonotypes from several donors made up about 1.0-7.0% of CD8+ T cells.

The chain couples TRBV20-1 to TRBJ2-2; perhaps TRBD2 as D (5 bases). The sample taken for sequencing was CD4+ T cells sorted from blood. The sequence came from a woman aged 18 to 35 in good health. CDR3 sequence (DNA): TGCAGTGCCCCAGGTGGAGGCGGGGAGCTGTTTTTT. Its translation is CSAPGGGGELFF.